One sample yielded the 6 T cell receptor beta chains listed below, sequenced in a study of radiotherapy plus CTLA-4 blockade in lung cancer listed by TCRdb under 2018. The library was built by means of the immunoSEQ multiplex PCR assay. TCRdb obtained this table from immuneACCESS and retained in-frame rearrangements with V and J assigned. These tables miss some clones; where compared with another copy, unresolved V genes account for less than half of the shortfall, and the remainder is unexplained. The sample profile shows some 96,000 clones; around 90% of them were found once. The ten biggest clones cover 4.5% to 6% of the sample. The sequencing here drew on peripheral blood, taken from a patient treated with radiotherapy plus ipilimumab. These TCRs come from a human donor with non-small cell lung cancer that progressed on radiotherapy plus ipilimumab.

The V call is TRBV11-3, the J call TRBJ1-4; perhaps TRBD1 as D (5 bases). Germline-derived CDR1 and CDR2 are SGHNT and YENEEA. V was trimmed by 5 bases and J by 6 bases, leaving 13 bases between them. There are 14 residues in the CDR3. CDR3 sequence: CASSLGGGDEKLFF. The CDR3, as DNA: TGTGCCAGCAGCCTAGGCGGGGGGGATGAAAAACTGTTTTTT. Looking up the rest from reference TRBV11-3 and TRBJ1-4 gives the full variable domain: EAGVVQSPRYKIIEKKQPVAFWCNPISGHNTLYWYLQNLGQGPELLIRYENEEAVDDSQLPKDRFSAERLKGVDSTLKIQPAELGDSAVYLCASSLGGGDEKLFFGSGTQLSVL.

CDR3 in amino acids: CATSSGVNTGELFF. CDR3 DNA sequence: TGTGCCACATCTAGCGGGGTGAACACCGGGGAGCTGTTTTTT. V and J are TRBV19 and TRBJ2-2, with 9 nucleotides matching TRBD2. Trimming removed 10 bases from V and 1 base from J; junction bases left unmatched: 4. Germline-derived CDR1 and CDR2 are LNHDA and SQIVND (reference sequence). The CDR3 extends over 14 amino acids.

The chain uses TRBV29-1 and TRBJ2-1, with D hard to call. Germline V gene lookup returns CDR1 SQVTM and CDR2 ANQGSEA. This CDR3 has 12 residues. The ends were cut back, 2 bases at V and 7 bases at J, with 9 bases in the middle. The CDR3 is CSVEQMPNEQFF. CDR3 in DNA: TGCAGCGTTGAACAGATGCCAAATGAGCAGTTCTTC.

J is TRBJ1-2 and V is TRBV5-1, with 10 bases lining up with TRBD1. Germline V gene sequence: CDR1 SGHRS, CDR2 YFSETQ. J gave up 7 bases and V 4 bases, and 10 bases lay outside the gene matches. This CDR3 spans 15 amino acids. In DNA, the CDR3 is TGCGCCAGCAGCCCACCCTCCGACAGGGGGCTTGGCTACACCTTC. Its translation: CASSPPSDRGLGYTF.

Turning to this clone: The sample holds other DNA sequences that translate to the same CDR3. The chain employs TRBV11-2 and TRBJ2-1; D might be TRBD2 (6 bases). Trimming shortened V by 1 base and J by 3 bases, and 7 bases separated the two germline ends. Germline-derived CDR1 and CDR2 are SGHAT and FQNNGV. The CDR3 has 14 residues. This CDR3 reads CASSLVGSYNEQFF. The DNA for the CDR3 is TGTGCCAGCAGCTTAGTCGGGAGCTACAATGAGCAGTTCTTC.

Comments on this clone: Distinct nucleotide sequences in the sample also encode this CDR3. The chain is built from TRBV5-1 and TRBJ2-3, with a tentative D call TRBD1 (6 bases). Trimming shortened V by 3 bases and J by 6 bases, and 8 bases separated the two germline ends. Germline V CDR1 and CDR2: SGHRS, YFSETQ. The CDR3 has 12 residues. The DNA for the CDR3 is TGCGCCAGCAGCTCCACAGGGGATACGCAGTATTTT. It codes for CASSSTGDTQYF.